This T cell receptor (beta chain) was captured in a study of early T cells in non-severe SARS-CoV-2 infection. The overall study: From unsorted whole blood, bulk RNA was sequenced, and the chains remained unpaired.

Individual cDNA molecules carried attached unique molecular identifiers. MiXCR, applied by TCRdb to the 5' RACE reads, yields one record per CDR3 protein. Among 88,000 or so distinct CDR3 sequences listed, under 15% were seen once. The study's findings and limits: The study's VDJdb matching favored anti-spike CD8 responses and missed private and CD4 specificities.

This clonotype was seen a handful of times. Antigen specificity is unknown. The CDR3 consists of 16 residues. The germline V gene encodes CDR1 SGHRS and CDR2 YFSETQ. V shed 2 bases and J shed 1 base, with 15 bases lying between them. This clonotype was sampled from an adult who was a healthcare worker with PCR-confirmed SARS-CoV-2 infection or an uninfected control (not recorded which). Sequenced sample: whole blood. J is TRBJ1-1 and V is TRBV5-1, with D possibly being TRBD1 (6 bases). The CDR3 reads CASSLATGLPNTEAFF. CDR3 in DNA: TGCGCCAGCAGCTTAGCAACAGGGCTACCGAACACTGAAGCTTTCTTT. Together with reference TRBV5-1 and TRBJ1-1, the CDR3 gives the full variable domain: KAGVTQTPRYLIKTRGQQVTLSCSPISGHRSVSWYQQTPGQGLQFLFEYFSETQRNKGNFPGRFSGRQFSNSRSEMNVSTLELGDSALYLCASSLATGLPNTEAFFGQGTRLTVV.